These T cell receptor beta chains were read from a single sample in a study of cytomegalovirus exposure and HLA in healthy donors. Some clones are missing from TCRdb's copy, which holds only in-frame ones; the method was immunoSEQ multiplex PCR. The table has 140,000 to 150,000 clones, about 71% seen once; the top ten hold approximately 2.3%. Sequenced: PBMCs. These receptors were obtained from a woman in her fifties or sixties in good health and CMV-seropositive. The conserved cysteine and the conserved F or W are not part of the CDR3 here. Clone size appears in some rows only: once, few, many, or a class for an expanded clone.

clone size: few; V gene: TRBV9; CDR3 protein: ASSLSNTGELF
clone size: -; V gene: TRBV9; CDR3 protein: ASSENRGVNGYT
clone size: -; V gene: TRBV7-8; CDR3 protein: ASSLGAGRLNTEAF
clone size: -; V gene: TRBV6-1; CDR3 protein: AIREQAKNIQY
clone size: -; V gene: TRBV18; CDR3 protein: ASSPPSGSTDTQY
clone size: -; V gene: TRBV5-1; CDR3 protein: ASRLAGGGDTQY
clone size: -; V gene: TRBV6-5; CDR3 protein: ASRYTGTYGYT
clone size: -; V gene: TRBV7-6; CDR3 protein: ASSSGTSGSYEQY
clone size: -; V gene: TRBV6-6; CDR3 protein: ASSSPGGDTEAF
clone size: -; V gene: TRBV7-9; CDR3 protein: ASSLAAQTGELF
clone size: -; V gene: TRBV7-8; CDR3 protein: ASSLGGDTEAF
clone size: once; V gene: TRBV10-3; CDR3 protein: AIRDTQGFGNTIY
clone size: -; V gene: TRBV5-7; CDR3 protein: ASSFRGGDTQY
clone size: few; V gene: TRBV27; CDR3 protein: ASSPRGSTGELF
clone size: few; V gene: TRBV6-1; CDR3 protein: ASSENRGSRQPQH
clone size: -; V gene: TRBV5-6; CDR3 protein: ASSWDFMNTGELF
clone size: -; V gene: TRBV4-1; CDR3 protein: ASSRSGSAENTEAF
clone size: -; V gene: TRBV5-1; CDR3 protein: ASSPGGPEQF
clone size: few; V gene: TRBV18; CDR3 protein: ASSPTSGGTGGDTQY
clone size: few; V gene: TRBV27; CDR3 protein: ASSFGTSGRSSYNEQF
clone size: few; V gene: TRBV5-1; CDR3 protein: ASSLGRQGNEQY
clone size: -; V gene: TRBV7-9; CDR3 protein: ASSLGRRRNTEAF
clone size: -; V gene: TRBV9; CDR3 protein: ASSNSMGETQY
clone size: -; V gene: TRBV5-1; CDR3 protein: ASSLRGGGAKNIQY
clone size: -; V gene: TRBV6-6; CDR3 protein: ASTNNSPASPLH
clone size: -; V gene: TRBV5-1; CDR3 protein: ASSLPQVTEAF
clone size: few; V gene: TRBV6-5; CDR3 protein: ASSTRLAGGYEQY
clone size: -; V gene: TRBV11-1; CDR3 protein: ASSPRTGNTEAF
clone size: -; V gene: TRBV28; CDR3 protein: ASSLLESAYEQY
clone size: once; V gene: TRBV27; CDR3 protein: ASTFRGTSGRRGGELF
clone size: -; V gene: TRBV15; CDR3 protein: ATSRDQTPNGYT
clone size: -; V gene: TRBV18; CDR3 protein: ASSPPGQIGGSYNEQF
clone size: few; V gene: TRBV19; CDR3 protein: ASSKEYTEAF
clone size: -; V gene: TRBV5-6; CDR3 protein: ASSLAGTASYEQY
clone size: -; V gene: TRBV30; CDR3 protein: AWEGLAGAKGDIQY
clone size: -; V gene: TRBV5-1; CDR3 protein: ASSSGTGGGTDTQY
clone size: few; V gene: TRBV6-1; CDR3 protein: ASSAGTSGTYNEQF
clone size: -; V gene: TRBV2; CDR3 protein: ASSEAPTQGETQY
clone size: few; V gene: TRBV2; CDR3 protein: ASSAQAGDEQF
clone size: -; V gene: TRBV5-1; CDR3 protein: ASSLAREPETQY
clone size: -; V gene: TRBV2; CDR3 protein: ASRDGSSYNEQF
clone size: -; V gene: TRBV5-8; CDR3 protein: ATASVRTTGELF